This T cell receptor beta chain was obtained from a study of blood T cell repertoires in COVID-19. As for the study in general: Sites across the United States, Italy and Spain contributed samples from acute and convalescent COVID-19. Nucleic acid was either cDNA or gDNA, and it came from T cells, B-cell-depleted T cells, or PBMCs.

This CDR3 contains 12 residues. The V and J ends lost 8 bases and 7 bases respectively, with 14 bases between them. In the original processing: From reference gene primer amplification, estimates of nucleated cell counts were derived. Profiling relied on immunoSEQ multiplex PCR, and the TCRdb table lists in-frame clones only, not all of them. The V and J calls and clone size come from that table; D and trimming were worked out from the DNA. Here the sample spans some 89,000 clones, roughly 84% being singletons. The sequencing sample was made of peripheral blood. This TCR was recovered from a man in his 70s with acute or convalescent COVID-19. This chain links TRBV12-3 or TRBV12-4 with TRBJ1-2; D gene uncertain. In nucleotides, the CDR3 is TGTGCCAGCGGAGAGTTGTATGGTGGCTACACCTTC. It codes for CASGELYGGYTF.